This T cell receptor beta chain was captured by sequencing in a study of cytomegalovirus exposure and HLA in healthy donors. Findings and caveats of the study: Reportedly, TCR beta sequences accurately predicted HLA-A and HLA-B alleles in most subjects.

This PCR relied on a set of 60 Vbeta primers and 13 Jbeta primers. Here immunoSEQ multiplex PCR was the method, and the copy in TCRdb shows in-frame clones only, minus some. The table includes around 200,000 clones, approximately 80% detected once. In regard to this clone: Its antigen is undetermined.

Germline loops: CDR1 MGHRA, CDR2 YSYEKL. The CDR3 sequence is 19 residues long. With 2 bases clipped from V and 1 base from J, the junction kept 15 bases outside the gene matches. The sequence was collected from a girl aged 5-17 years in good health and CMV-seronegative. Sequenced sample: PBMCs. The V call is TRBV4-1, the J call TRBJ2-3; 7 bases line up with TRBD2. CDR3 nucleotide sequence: TGCGCCAGCAGCCAACCATGGGCCCAACTAGCGAACCGCACAGATACGCAGTATTTT. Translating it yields CASSQPWAQLANRTDTQYF.